The clone carrying this T cell receptor (beta chain) was detected only once. This sample was included in a study of blood T cell repertoires in COVID-19. Study-level background: PBMCs, B-cell-depleted T cells, or T cells provided the cDNA or gDNA that made up the material.

Participants came from about 23 US areas, aged about 18 to 90 years. Researchers sorted participants into cohorts using their self-reported clinical history. As handled by the study authors: It was from reference gene primer amplification that nucleated cell counts were estimated. Method: immunoSEQ multiplex PCR; TCRdb's copy keeps in-frame clones and lacks some. For V, J and clone size, that table is used; D and trimming come from the DNA. The table lists roughly 300,000 clones, more than 75% of them singletons. V gave up 6 bases and J gave up 3 bases; unmatched junction bases: 10. The CDR3 consists of 16 residues. Germline-derived CDR1 and CDR2 are LNHDA and SQIVND (reference sequence).

The chain carries TRBV19 and TRBJ2-3, with 9 bases fitting TRBD2. Sequences were obtained from PBMCs or T cells enriched from blood (not recorded which). The clonotype originates from a woman aged 25 to 39 who had recovered from COVID-19. The CDR3 DNA is TGTGCCAGTAGCCCCCCCCTAGCGGGGATAACAGATACGCAGTATTTT. Translation gives CASSPPLAGITDTQYF.